Reported below is one T cell receptor (beta chain). Its antigen is not yet known. The sample holds no much larger clone one base away, and base qualities are not on file. Library preparation employed the immunoSEQ multiplex PCR assay. The table comes from immuneACCESS by way of TCRdb, which keeps in-frame sequences with V and J called. Part of the clones is missing from these tables; in studies checked, under half for an unresolved V gene and the rest for unknown reasons. In all, the sample holds around 130,000 clones, and 80% to 95% of those were seen once. The top ten clonotypes cover 1.5% of the sample. These data are taken from a study of CD4+ T cells in melanoma (dated 2022 in TCRdb). Context from the whole study: The study investigated neoantigen-specific CD4+ T cells in human melanoma.

What the study reported, not specific to this receptor: Neoantigen-specific CD4+ T cells in melanoma were reported to have a range of differentiation states. The report described a correlation between neoantigen-specific CD4+ T cells and the function of CD8+ T cells, macrophages and B cells.

The CDR3 goes from the cysteine to the phenylalanine over 14 residues. The read is trimmed to its CDR3 DNA, 42 bases read in frame from base 1. Reading the germline V gene (reference sequence) gives CDR1 SEHNR and CDR2 FQNEAQ. V is trimmed back by 1 base and J by 2 bases, and the junction contains 0 bases that no gene match accounts for. The donors were people with melanoma. The receptor comes from a human donor with melanoma. This chain is built from TRBV7-9 and TRBJ2-7, and 9 bases in between align with TRBD2. The DNA sequence reads TGTGCCAGCAGCTTAGGCGGGGGGGCCTACGAGCAGTACTTC. It codes for CASSLGGGAYEQYF. The entire variable domain, with the stretches around the CDR3 drawn from the reference TRBV7-9 and TRBJ2-7 proteins, is DTGVSQNPRHKITKRGQNVTFRCDPISEHNRLYWYRQTLGQGPEFLTYFQNEAQLEKSRLLSDRFSAERPKGSFSTLEIQRTEQGDSAMYLCASSLGGGAYEQYFGPGTRLTVT.